The sequence of this T cell receptor (beta chain) was determined in a study of shared clonotypes between healthy human individuals. Data came from immunoSEQ multiplex PCR; TCRdb stores just in-frame clones and leaves some out. Of 450,000 to 550,000 clones in the sample, roughly 78% were seen once. This clone was counted between two and nine times. Germline V gene data show CDR1 as SQVTM and CDR2 as ANQGSEA. Trimming cost V 6 bases and J 1 base, with 3 bases left between them. The CDR3 consists of 11 residues. The sequencing sample was made of PBMCs. This clonotype was obtained from a woman aged 40-49 years in good health. Some clones in this sample may be carry-over from other donors' samples. The chain uses TRBV29-1 and TRBJ2-2; D unresolved. This CDR3 is CSVGNTGELFF. CDR3 in DNA: TGCAGCGTCGGGAACACCGGGGAGCTGTTTTTT.